A selection of T cell receptor beta chains follows, all from one sample in a study of vaccination effects on CD4 cells after COVID-19. These receptors have no identified antigens. The assay was immunoSEQ multiplex PCR, and TCRdb's table has in-frame clones only and misses some. This table holds roughly 48,000 clones, 55% to 75% found once. Material: CD4+ T cells from PBMCs cultured without peptide, obtained before COVID-19 vaccination. The receptors stem from a human donor who received a COVID-19 vaccine. CDR3s include the opening cysteine and the closing phenylalanine or tryptophan. The D gene is left open where the match is weak. Clone size is stated in some rows and not others, as once, few, many or a class when expanded.

D gene	V gene	clone size	J gene	CDR3 protein	CDR3 DNA
-	TRBV5-1	-	TRBJ2-1	CASSLVPDYNEQFF	TGCGCCAGCAGCTTGGTTCCAGACTACAATGAGCAGTTCTTC
-	TRBV30	-	TRBJ1-6	CAWSPYPQYRNSPLHF	TGTGCCTGGAGCCCCTATCCCCAATACAGGAATTCACCCCTCCACTTT
-	TRBV19	few	TRBJ1-1	CASSFHYTEAFF	TGTGCCAGTAGTTTTCACTACACTGAAGCTTTCTTT
TRBD1	TRBV6-5	-	TRBJ1-1	CASSYRDREAFF	TGTGCCAGCAGTTACCGGGACAGAGAAGCTTTCTTT
-	TRBV6-5	few	TRBJ1-4	CASSSDWSVSNEKLFF	TGTGCCAGCAGTTCCGATTGGAGCGTCAGTAATGAAAAACTGTTTTTT
TRBD2	TRBV7-9	-	TRBJ2-5	CASSLPRGGILRSWSTQYF	TGTGCCAGCAGCTTACCTCGCGGGGGGATCCTGCGGAGTTGGTCGACCCAGTACTTC
-	TRBV5-1	few	TRBJ1-4	CASSLRPLGEKLFF	TGCGCCAGCAGCTTGAGACCGTTGGGCGAAAAACTGTTTTTT
-	TRBV28	-	TRBJ2-7	CASSRPSKEQYF	TGTGCCAGCAGTCGCCCAAGTAAAGAGCAGTACTTC
TRBD1	TRBV18	-	TRBJ1-3	CASSLRQGAPGNTIYF	TGTGCCAGCTCGCTTCGACAGGGGGCCCCTGGAAACACCATATATTTT
-	TRBV7-9	-	TRBJ2-1	CASSPPGRGEQFF	TGTGCCAGCAGCCCCCCGGGGCGCGGGGAGCAGTTCTTC
TRBD1	TRBV5-8	-	TRBJ1-4	CAYRTGERANEKLFF	TGTGCCTATAGGACAGGGGAAAGGGCTAATGAAAAACTGTTTTTT
TRBD1	TRBV6-5	-	TRBJ2-2	CASGTGSNTGELFF	TGTGCCAGTGGGACAGGGAGCAACACCGGGGAGCTGTTTTTT
-	TRBV2	-	TRBJ2-3	CASSSDSDTQYF	TGTGCCAGCAGTTCGGACTCAGATACGCAGTATTTT
TRBD1	TRBV7-9	-	TRBJ2-7	CASSNRQGPLEQYF	TGTGCCAGCAGCAACCGACAGGGGCCCCTCGAGCAGTACTTC
-	TRBV5-8	-	TRBJ2-3	CASSFWESTDTQYF	TGTGCCAGCAGCTTCTGGGAGTCCACAGATACGCAGTATTTT
TRBD1	TRBV5-1	-	TRBJ2-7	CASSPVTGGGEQYF	TGCGCCAGCAGCCCTGTAACAGGGGGAGGCGAGCAGTACTTC
-	TRBV3-1/TRBV3-2	-	TRBJ2-3	CASSLLMTDTQYF	TGTGCCAGCAGCCTCCTTATGACCGATACGCAGTATTTT
-	TRBV11-2	-	TRBJ2-7	CASSFGGRFYEQYF	TGTGCCAGCAGCTTTGGGGGACGGTTCTACGAGCAGTACTTC
TRBD1	TRBV11-1	-	TRBJ1-1	CASSEDWKEGAAFF	TGTGCCAGCAGCGAGGATTGGAAGGAGGGGGCGGCTTTCTTT
-	TRBV5-1	-	TRBJ1-2	CASSTTMGGRSYGYTF	TGCGCCAGCAGCACGACAATGGGAGGGAGATCCTATGGCTACACCTTC
-	TRBV15	-	TRBJ1-6	CATSRDGGGFYNSPLHF	TGTGCCACCAGCAGAGATGGGGGAGGGTTTTATAATTCACCCCTCCACTTT
TRBD2	TRBV9	-	TRBJ2-3	CASSSGLAGGTDTQYF	TGTGCCAGCAGCTCCGGACTAGCGGGGGGCACAGATACGCAGTATTTT
TRBD2	TRBV6-5	-	TRBJ2-2	CASIKAGGRYGELFF	TGTGCCAGCATCAAAGCGGGGGGCCGGTACGGGGAGCTGTTTTTT
-	TRBV19	-	TRBJ2-5	CASSTSLIQETQYF	TGTGCCAGTAGTACCTCACTGATACAAGAGACCCAGTACTTC
-	TRBV5-1	few	TRBJ2-7	CASSSLRSGYEQYF	TGCGCCAGCAGCTCACTTAGGTCTGGTTACGAGCAGTACTTC
TRBD1	TRBV28	-	TRBJ2-7	CASRTGAWEQYF	TGTGCCAGCAGGACAGGGGCCTGGGAGCAGTACTTC
-	TRBV29-1	-	TRBJ1-3	CSGRGGGNTIYF	TGCAGCGGCAGGGGAGGTGGAAACACCATATATTTT
TRBD1	TRBV4-2	-	TRBJ1-2	CASSQETHGPTGDYGYTF	TGTGCCAGCAGCCAAGAAACCCACGGGCCAACAGGGGACTATGGCTACACCTTC
TRBD1	TRBV5-6	few	TRBJ1-5	CASSLGTGEGQPQHF	TGTGCCAGCAGCTTGGGGACAGGGGAGGGCCAGCCCCAGCATTTT
TRBD1	TRBV5-1	-	TRBJ2-7	CASRQGQGPYEQYF	TGCGCCAGCAGACAAGGACAGGGCCCCTACGAGCAGTACTTC
TRBD1	TRBV28	-	TRBJ2-3	CASSFGGGTGAVRTQYF	TGTGCCAGCAGTTTTGGAGGGGGGACAGGGGCGGTTAGGACGCAGTATTTT
-	TRBV3-1/TRBV3-2	few	TRBJ1-1	CASSQEWKTEAFF	TGTGCCAGCAGCCAAGAATGGAAAACTGAAGCTTTCTTT
-	TRBV25-1	-	TRBJ1-2	CASKSGAGYRHGYTF	TGTGCTTCGAAGTCCGGGGCCGGGTACCGCCATGGCTACACCTTC
-	TRBV5-5	-	TRBJ1-6	CASSFVRTENSPLHF	TGTGCCAGCAGCTTCGTTAGGACGGAAAATTCACCCCTCCACTTT
-	TRBV21-1	-	TRBJ1-3	CASSKGQGSGNTIYF	TGTGCCAGCAGCAAAGGACAGGGGAGTGGAAACACCATATATTTT
-	TRBV7-8	-	TRBJ1-4	CASSLAQGNNEKLFF	TGTGCCAGCAGCTTAGCCCAGGGAAACAATGAGAAACTGTTTTTT
-	TRBV6-5	-	TRBJ2-2	CASSSGTDTGELFF	TGTGCCAGCAGCTCCGGAACGGACACCGGGGAGCTGTTTTTT
-	TRBV2	-	TRBJ1-5	CASSESPRITQPQHF	TGTGCCAGCAGTGAATCCCCCCGGATAACACAGCCCCAGCATTTT
TRBD1	TRBV19	-	TRBJ1-5	CASRKGDRGLQPQHF	TGTGCCAGTAGAAAGGGAGACAGGGGGTTACAGCCCCAGCATTTT
TRBD1	TRBV19	few	TRBJ1-2	CASSPDRDRGPGYTF	TGTGCCAGTAGTCCGGACCGGGACAGGGGGCCTGGCTACACCTTC
-	TRBV7-3	once	TRBJ2-2	CASSRDNTGELFF	TGTGCCAGCAGCCGGGATAACACCGGGGAGCTGTTTTTT
-	TRBV3-1/TRBV3-2	-	TRBJ2-2	CASRGGPTGELFF	TGTGCCAGCAGGGGCGGGCCCACCGGGGAGCTGTTTTTT
-	TRBV28	-	TRBJ1-2	CASSLKADYGYTF	TGTGCCAGCAGTTTAAAGGCGGATTATGGCTACACCTTC
-	TRBV3-1/TRBV3-2	-	TRBJ2-1	CASSNGYNEQFF	TGTGCCAGCAGCAACGGTTACAATGAGCAGTTCTTC
TRBD2	TRBV7-2	-	TRBJ2-3	CASSLMLIAGGPRTQYF	TGTGCCAGCAGCTTAATGTTGATAGCGGGAGGGCCCCGGACGCAGTATTTT
-	TRBV19	once	TRBJ2-7	CASSIGANTYEQYF	TGTGCCAGTAGTATTGGTGCCAATACCTACGAGCAGTACTTC
-	TRBV19	-	TRBJ1-1	CASGTGSNTEAFF	TGTGCCAGCGGTACGGGGTCGAACACTGAAGCTTTCTTT
-	TRBV6-1	-	TRBJ1-1	CASSEAQGTLMNTEAFF	TGTGCCAGCAGTGAAGCGCAGGGGACTCTCATGAACACTGAAGCTTTCTTT
TRBD2	TRBV30	-	TRBJ2-1	CAWTSGPSNEQFF	TGTGCCTGGACTAGCGGGCCATCCAATGAGCAGTTCTTC
-	TRBV10-2	-	TRBJ1-1	CASSPETGDLNTEAFF	TGCGCCAGCAGCCCTGAGACAGGCGACTTGAACACTGAAGCTTTCTTT
TRBD1	TRBV5-1	-	TRBJ1-1	CASSSRGQGNTEAFF	TGCGCCAGCAGCTCCCGAGGACAGGGGAACACTGAAGCTTTCTTT
-	TRBV19	-	TRBJ2-2	CASTHPQTGRGTGELFF	TGTGCCAGTACCCACCCTCAGACAGGTCGAGGCACCGGGGAGCTGTTTTTT
-	TRBV4-1	-	TRBJ1-4	CASSQDRSGVNEKLFF	TGCGCCAGCAGCCAAGATCGGTCAGGGGTCAATGAAAAACTGTTTTTT
-	TRBV12-3/TRBV12-4	-	TRBJ2-1	CASSLGGTGEQFF	TGTGCCAGCAGTTTGGGCGGGACTGGTGAGCAGTTCTTC
-	TRBV27	-	TRBJ1-1	CASARGGTEAFF	TGTGCCAGCGCCCGGGGAGGCACTGAAGCTTTCTTT